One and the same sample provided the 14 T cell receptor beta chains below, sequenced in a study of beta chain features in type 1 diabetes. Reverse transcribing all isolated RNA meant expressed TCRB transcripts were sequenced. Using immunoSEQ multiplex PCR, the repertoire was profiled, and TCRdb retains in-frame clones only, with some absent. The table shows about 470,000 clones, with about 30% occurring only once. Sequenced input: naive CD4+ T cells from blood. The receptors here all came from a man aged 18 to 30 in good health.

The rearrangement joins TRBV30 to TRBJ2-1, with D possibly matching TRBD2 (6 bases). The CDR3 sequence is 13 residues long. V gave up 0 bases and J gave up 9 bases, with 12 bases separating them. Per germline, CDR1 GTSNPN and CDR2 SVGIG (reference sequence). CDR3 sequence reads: CAWSVRLEIEQFF. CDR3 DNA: TGTGCCTGGAGTGTACGACTAGAGATTGAGCAGTTCTTC.

CDR3 sequence (DNA): TGTGCCACCAGGAGTGGACAGGGCCCTACCTACGAGCAGTACTTC. Translated, it gives CATRSGQGPTYEQYF. The gene calls are TRBV15 and TRBJ2-7, with 8 bases lining up with TRBD1. Trimming cost V 6 bases and J 2 bases; bases outside gene matches: 9. Germline CDR1 LNHNV, CDR2 YYDKDF (reference sequence). The CDR3 length is 15 residues.

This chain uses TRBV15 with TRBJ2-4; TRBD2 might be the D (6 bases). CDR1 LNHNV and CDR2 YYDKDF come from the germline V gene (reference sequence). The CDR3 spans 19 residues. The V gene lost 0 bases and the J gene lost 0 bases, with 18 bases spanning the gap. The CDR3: CATSREREAAGRAKNIQYF. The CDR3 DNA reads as TGTGCCACCAGCAGAGAGAGGGAGGCGGCAGGGCGAGCCAAAAACATTCAGTACTTC.

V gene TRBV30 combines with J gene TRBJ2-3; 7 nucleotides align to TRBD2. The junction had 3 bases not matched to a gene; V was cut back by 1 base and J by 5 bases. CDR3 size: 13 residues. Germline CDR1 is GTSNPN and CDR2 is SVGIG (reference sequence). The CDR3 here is CAWSDIAGDTQYF. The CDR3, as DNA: TGTGCCTGGAGTGATATAGCGGGAGATACGCAGTATTTT.

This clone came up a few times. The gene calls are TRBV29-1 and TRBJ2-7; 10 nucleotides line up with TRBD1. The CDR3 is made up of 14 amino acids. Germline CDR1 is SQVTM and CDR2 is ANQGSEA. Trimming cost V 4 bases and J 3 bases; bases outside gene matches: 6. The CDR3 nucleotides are TGCAGCGTTGGTCCGGGACAGGGGAGCTACGAGCAGTACTTC. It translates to CSVGPGQGSYEQYF.

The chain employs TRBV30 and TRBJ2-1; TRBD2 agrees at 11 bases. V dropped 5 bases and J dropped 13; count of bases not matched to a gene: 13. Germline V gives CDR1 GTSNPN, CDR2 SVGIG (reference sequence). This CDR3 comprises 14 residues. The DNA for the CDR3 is TGTGCCTGGGAGACCGGGACTAGCGGCGTGTCTCAGTTCTTC. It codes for CAWETGTSGVSQFF.

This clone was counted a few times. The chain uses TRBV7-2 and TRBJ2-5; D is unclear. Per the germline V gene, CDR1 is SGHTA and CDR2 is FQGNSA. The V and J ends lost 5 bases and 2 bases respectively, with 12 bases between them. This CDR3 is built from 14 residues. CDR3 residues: CASSRTYLQETQYF. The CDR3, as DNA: TGTGCCAGCAGCCGAACCTACCTACAAGAGACCCAGTACTTC.

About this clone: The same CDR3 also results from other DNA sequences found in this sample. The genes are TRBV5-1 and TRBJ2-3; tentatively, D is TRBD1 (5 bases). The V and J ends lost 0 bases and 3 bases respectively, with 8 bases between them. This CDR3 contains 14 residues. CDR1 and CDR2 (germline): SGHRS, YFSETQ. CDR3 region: CASSLVGQTDTQYF. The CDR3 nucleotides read TGCGCCAGCAGCTTGGTGGGGCAGACAGATACGCAGTATTTT.

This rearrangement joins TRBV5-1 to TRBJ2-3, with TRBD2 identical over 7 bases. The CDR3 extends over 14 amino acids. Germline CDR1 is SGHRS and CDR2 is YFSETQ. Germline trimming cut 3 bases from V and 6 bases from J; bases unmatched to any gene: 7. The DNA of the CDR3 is TGCGCCAGCAGCTCCAGCGGGGTCCTGGATACGCAGTATTTT. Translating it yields CASSSSGVLDTQYF.

The CDR3 loop is CASSTLAGSQYF. The CDR3 bases are TGTGCCAGCAGCACACTAGCGGGATCCCAGTACTTC. The V and J genes are TRBV11-2 and TRBJ2-5, with 10 bases matching TRBD2. The CDR3 has 12 amino acids. With 5 bases clipped from V and 9 bases from J, the junction kept 3 bases outside the gene matches. Germline CDR1 reads SGHAT; CDR2 reads FQNNGV. The full variable domain, completed using reference TRBV11-2 and TRBJ2-5, is EAGVAQSPRYKIIEKRQSVAFWCNPISGHATLYWYQQILGQGPKLLIQFQNNGVVDDSQLPKDRFSAERLKGVDSTLKIQPAKLEDSAVYLCASSTLAGSQYFGPGTRLLVL.

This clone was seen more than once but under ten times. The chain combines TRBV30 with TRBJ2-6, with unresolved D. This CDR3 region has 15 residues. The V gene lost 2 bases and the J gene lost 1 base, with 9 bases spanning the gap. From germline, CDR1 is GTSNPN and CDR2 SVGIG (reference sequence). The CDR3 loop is CAWSRTVSGANVLTF. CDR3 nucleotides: TGTGCCTGGAGTCGGACGGTTTCTGGGGCCAACGTCCTGACTTTC.

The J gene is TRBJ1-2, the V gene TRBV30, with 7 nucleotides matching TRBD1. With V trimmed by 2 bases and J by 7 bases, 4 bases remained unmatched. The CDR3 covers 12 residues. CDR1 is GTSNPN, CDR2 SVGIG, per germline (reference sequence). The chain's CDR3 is CAWSTTGAGYTF. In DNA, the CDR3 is TGTGCCTGGAGTACTACAGGGGCTGGCTACACCTTC. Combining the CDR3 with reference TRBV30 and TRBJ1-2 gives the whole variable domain SQTIHQWPATLVQPVGSPLSLECTVEGTSNPNLYWYRQAAGRGLQLLFYSVGIGQISSEVPQNLSASRPQDRQFILSSKKLLLSDSGFYLCAWSTTGAGYTFGSGTRLTVV.

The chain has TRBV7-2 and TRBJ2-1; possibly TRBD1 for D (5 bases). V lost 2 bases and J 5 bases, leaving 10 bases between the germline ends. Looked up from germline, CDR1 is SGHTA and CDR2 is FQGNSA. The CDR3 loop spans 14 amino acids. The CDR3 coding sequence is TGTGCCAGCAGCTTATTCGCAGGGCACAATGAGCAGTTCTTC. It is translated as CASSLFAGHNEQFF.

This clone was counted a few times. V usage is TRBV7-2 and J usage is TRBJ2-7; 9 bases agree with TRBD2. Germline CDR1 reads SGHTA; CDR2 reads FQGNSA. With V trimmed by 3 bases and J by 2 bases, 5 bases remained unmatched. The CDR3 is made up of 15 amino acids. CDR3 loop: CASSFRAGGAYEQYF. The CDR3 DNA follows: TGTGCCAGCAGCTTTCGGGCGGGAGGGGCCTACGAGCAGTACTTC.